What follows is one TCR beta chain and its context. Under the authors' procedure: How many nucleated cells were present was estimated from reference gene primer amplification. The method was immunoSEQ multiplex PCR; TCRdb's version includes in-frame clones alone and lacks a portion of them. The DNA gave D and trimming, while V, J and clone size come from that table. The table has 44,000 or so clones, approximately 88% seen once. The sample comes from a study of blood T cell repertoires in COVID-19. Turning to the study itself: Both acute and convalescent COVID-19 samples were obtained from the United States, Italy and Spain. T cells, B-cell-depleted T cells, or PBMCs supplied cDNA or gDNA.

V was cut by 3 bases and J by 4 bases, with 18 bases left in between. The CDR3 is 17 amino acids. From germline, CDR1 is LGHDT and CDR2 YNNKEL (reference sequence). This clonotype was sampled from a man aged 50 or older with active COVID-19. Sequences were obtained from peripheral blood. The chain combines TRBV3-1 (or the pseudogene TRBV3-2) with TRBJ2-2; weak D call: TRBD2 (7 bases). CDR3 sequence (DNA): TGTGCCAGCAGCCACTACGCGGGGGCGAGGGGCACCGGGGAGCTGTTTTTT. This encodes CASSHYAGARGTGELFF.